Each of the 10 T cell receptor beta chains below was sequenced from the same sample in a study of CD8 T cells in Susac syndrome. cDNA came from approximately 0.5 to 1 ug RNA primed by random hexamers. TCRdb recomputed calls from the immunoSEQ multiplex PCR reads with MiXCR, one row per CDR3 protein. The sample holds 130,000 or so distinct CDR3 sequences, around 94% seen once. The sequencing sample was made of CD8+ T cells from PBMCs. The receptor source for this set is a human donor with Susac syndrome.

The V gene is TRBV19, the J gene TRBJ2-7; D uncertain. Trimming shortened V by 10 bases and J by 1 base, and 14 bases separated the two germline ends. The CDR3 extends over 13 amino acids. The germline CDR1 and CDR2 sequences are LNHDA and SQIVND (reference sequence). The DNA for the CDR3 is TGTGCCACCGAAGGGAAGCAATCCTACGAGCAGTACTTC. Its translation is CATEGKQSYEQYF.

The chain uses TRBV9 and TRBJ2-7; 7 nucleotides align to TRBD1. Germline V gives CDR1 SGDLS, CDR2 YYNGEE. The ends lost 0 bases at V and 4 bases at J; junction bases unmatched: 4. The CDR3 is 14 amino acids. CDR3 protein: CASSVEAGGYEQYF. The CDR3 bases are TGTGCCAGCAGCGTAGAGGCAGGGGGATACGAGCAGTACTTC.

This sequence joins TRBV2 and TRBJ2-1; tentatively, D is TRBD1 (7 bases). Germline lookup yields CDR1 SNHLY and CDR2 FYNNEI. The CDR3 consists of 13 residues. Trimming left V 7 bases short and J 8 bases short, with 15 bases between. The DNA for the CDR3 is TGTGCCAGCACTGGACAGGAGGGGGATGAGCAGTTCTTC. This codes for CASTGQEGDEQFF.

This chain links TRBV4-3 with TRBJ2-7; 7 bases agree with TRBD1. The ends lost 4 bases at V and 1 base at J; junction bases unmatched: 7. CDR1 LGHNA and CDR2 YSLEER come from the germline V gene. The CDR3 contains 15 residues. DNA of the CDR3: TGCGCCAGCAGCCCCGTCCGGGACAGATCCTACGAGCAGTACTTC. This encodes CASSPVRDRSYEQYF.

The chain carries TRBV4-1 and TRBJ2-1; 10 bases align to TRBD2. Germline values: CDR1 MGHRA, CDR2 YSYEKL. The CDR3 spans 17 residues. V gave up 0 bases and J gave up 7 bases; unmatched junction bases: 9. CDR3 sequence: CASSQEGGAGGLNEQFF. CDR3 nucleotides: TGCGCCAGCAGCCAAGAGGGGGGAGCGGGGGGGCTAAATGAGCAGTTCTTC.

This rearrangement joins TRBV6-5 to TRBJ2-5; TRBD1 aligns across 8 bases. Losses at the gene ends were 7 bases for V and 3 bases for J; bases not matched to a gene: 7. The CDR3 runs 14 residues. CDR1 MNHEY and CDR2 SVGAGI come from the germline V gene. The CDR3 reads CASNPTGGKETQYF. CDR3 nucleotides: TGTGCCAGCAACCCTACAGGGGGGAAAGAGACCCAGTACTTC.

J is TRBJ2-3 and V is TRBV14, with 10 positions matching TRBD1. The CDR3 is 15 residues long. Germline loops: CDR1 SGHDN, CDR2 FVKESK. Unmatched junction bases numbered 3, after V lost 3 bases and J lost 3 bases. The CDR3 region has the DNA TGTGCCAGCAGCCAGTGGACAGGGGGAACAGATACGCAGTATTTT. Protein sequence: CASSQWTGGTDTQYF.

In this sample, this clonotype turned up once. Here the CDR3 DNA reads TGTGCCAGCAGCGAGGCGCCGGACAGGGCTATCCATGAGCAGTTCTTC. Its translation: CASSEAPDRAIHEQFF. This chain joins TRBV9 and TRBJ2-1, with 8 nucleotides matching TRBD1. There are 16 residues in the CDR3. Germline V gene lookup returns CDR1 SGDLS and CDR2 YYNGEE. Trimming at V came to 3 bases and at J to 8 bases, leaving 13 bases not matched to a gene.

This clonotype was picked up one time. This chain connects TRBV4-1 to TRBJ1-5; D not resolved. V gave up 0 bases and J gave up 1 base, with 4 bases separating them. This CDR3 contains 14 residues. Germline-derived CDR1 and CDR2 are MGHRA and YSYEKL. The CDR3 DNA sequence: TGCGCCAGCAGCCAAGATCAGAGCAATCAGCCCCAGCATTTT. This encodes CASSQDQSNQPQHF.

The chain links TRBV7-9 to TRBJ1-1; D remains ambiguous. This CDR3 is built from 15 residues. CDR1 and CDR2 (germline): SEHNR, FQNEAQ (reference sequence). V lost 1 base to trimming and J lost 0 bases, with 9 bases between them. CDR3 bases: TGTGCCAGCAGCTTAGAACGGCCTATGAACACTGAAGCTTTCTTT. It codes for CASSLERPMNTEAFF.